The 17 T cell receptor beta chains reported below all come from one sample, sequenced in a study of post-analysis software for immune sequencing data. Prepared libraries of TCR beta cDNA carried unique molecular identifiers. Via MiXCR, TCRdb re-called the PCR reads, giving one row per CDR3 protein. The data show about 770,000 distinct CDR3 sequences, about 45% seen once. Their antigens remain unidentified. The study's findings and limits: Five or six TRBV segments were significantly more frequent in patients than in controls. TRBV5-6, TRBV5-1 and TRBV20-1 were among these segments.

Sequences were obtained from blood. The receptors were gathered from a girl under 18 with multiple sclerosis.

The chain recombines TRBV18 with TRBJ1-1; D not certain. The germline gives CDR1 KGHSH, CDR2 LQKENI. This CDR3 is built from 16 residues. V was trimmed by 0 bases and J by 4 bases, leaving 15 bases between them. CDR3 coding DNA: TGTGCCAGCTCACCACCTGTCGCAGCGTGGGGCACTGAAGCTTTCTTT. The encoded protein is CASSPPVAAWGTEAFF.

This chain links TRBV12-3 or TRBV12-4 with TRBJ1-5, with D possibly TRBD1 on 6 matching bases. This CDR3 region has 15 residues. V dropped 1 base and J dropped 8 bases, with 15 bases sitting between them. The CDR3 spells CASSLGQTAGEPQHF. The DNA for the CDR3 is TGTGCCAGCAGTTTAGGGCAGACGGCAGGGGAGCCCCAGCATTTT.

The V call is TRBV25-1, the J call TRBJ1-1; D is uncertain. The CDR3 is 15 residues long. From germline, CDR1 is MGHDK and CDR2 SYGVNS. V was pared by 3 bases and J by 4 bases, with 15 bases between. Written as DNA, the CDR3 is TGTGCCAGCAGTGACCCACGGACGGTGGGCACTGAAGCTTTCTTT. Translated: CASSDPRTVGTEAFF.

The J gene is TRBJ2-7, the V gene TRBV27, with D maybe TRBD1 (5 bases). The CDR3 runs 16 residues. V was cut by 5 bases and J by 0 bases, with 17 bases left in between. CDR1 is MNHEY, CDR2 SMNVEV, per germline (reference sequence). As DNA, the CDR3 is TGTGCCAGCAGTCCACAGCCACAGGCGATCTCCTACGAGCAGTACTTC. Translation gives CASSPQPQAISYEQYF.

The CDR3 sequence is CASSYSPDRVDANYGYTF. CDR3 DNA: TGTGCCAGCAGTTACAGCCCGGACAGGGTGGATGCTAACTATGGCTACACCTTC. The chain uses TRBV6-5 and TRBJ1-2, with 8 bases lining up with TRBD1. The CDR3 extends over 18 amino acids. Germline-derived CDR1 and CDR2 are MNHEY and SVGAGI. The ends lost 2 bases at V and 0 bases at J; junction bases unmatched: 11.

This chain's CDR3 is CASSDRSSGANVLTF. The CDR3 region has the DNA TGTGCCAGCAGCGACAGAAGCTCTGGGGCCAACGTCCTGACTTTC. The genes are TRBV21-1 and TRBJ2-6. TRBV21-1 is annotated as a pseudogene. The CDR3 contains 15 residues.

This clonotype appeared once. As DNA, the CDR3 is TGCGCCAGCAGCTTCTTTCCGGGAGGTCAGATGGATACGCAGTATTTT. It translates to CASSFFPGGQMDTQYF. The chain joins TRBV5-1 to TRBJ2-3; 7 nucleotides agree with TRBD2. This CDR3 contains 16 residues. The J segment lost 6 bases and the V segment lost 2 bases, leaving 12 bases of the junction unmatched. Germline CDR1 and CDR2: SGHRS and YFSETQ. Complete variable domain (other parts from reference TRBV5-1 and TRBJ2-3): KAGVTQTPRYLIKTRGQQVTLSCSPISGHRSVSWYQQTPGQGLQFLFEYFSETQRNKGNFPGRFSGRQFSNSRSEMNVSTLELGDSALYLCASSFFPGGQMDTQYFGPGTRLTVL.

The V call is TRBV10-3, the J call TRBJ2-3, with a weak D call TRBD1 (6 bases). The ends were cut back, 3 bases at V and 3 bases at J, with 10 bases in the middle. The CDR3 loop spans 14 amino acids. Germline CDR1 reads ENHRY; CDR2 reads SYGVKD. For the CDR3, the DNA is TGTGCCATCAGTGATAGGGGGATAACAGATACGCAGTATTTT. Residues: CAISDRGITDTQYF.

The CDR3 spells CATLPAGAQNHQPQHF. For the CDR3, the DNA is TGTGCCACCCTACCGGCCGGAGCCCAGAACCATCAGCCCCAGCATTTT. This chain connects TRBV27 to TRBJ1-5, with no clear D. Trimming pared 10 bases from V and 5 bases from J, leaving 24 bases between. This CDR3 region has 16 residues. In germline, CDR1 is MNHEY, CDR2 SMNVEV (reference sequence).

This clonotype has more than one count but fewer than ten. The chain combines TRBV20-1 with TRBJ2-7, with 7 nucleotides matching TRBD2. CDR1 DFQATT and CDR2 SNEGSKA come from the germline V gene (reference sequence). The CDR3 length is 13 residues. V gave up 3 bases and J gave up 0 bases; unmatched junction bases: 2. CDR3 DNA sequence: TGCAGTGCTAGGGGCGGGAGCTCCTACGAGCAGTACTTC. Protein product: CSARGGSSYEQYF.

This rearrangement joins TRBV20-1 to TRBJ2-7, with TRBD1 matching over 9 bases. The CDR3 has 13 amino acids. Trimming at V came to 5 bases and at J to 6 bases, leaving 8 bases not matched to a gene. Germline loops: CDR1 DFQATT, CDR2 SNEGSKA (reference sequence). The CDR3 spells CSAWTGDYSEQYF. As DNA, the CDR3 is TGCAGTGCTTGGACAGGGGACTACTCCGAGCAGTACTTC.

The rearrangement joins TRBV20-1 to TRBJ1-1; possible D gene TRBD1, 6 bases. V was cut by 3 bases and J by 1 base, with 12 bases left in between. This CDR3 region has 14 residues. In germline, CDR1 is DFQATT, CDR2 SNEGSKA (reference sequence). CDR3 in amino acids: CSASRGGGNTEAFF. The CDR3 DNA is TGCAGTGCTAGTCGAGGAGGGGGGAACACTGAAGCTTTCTTT.

The chain combines TRBV6-1 with TRBJ1-5; 10 nucleotides align to TRBD1. CDR3 length equals 13 residues. Germline V lookup: CDR1 MNHNS, CDR2 SASEGT. Losses at the gene ends were 3 bases for V and 13 bases for J; bases not matched to a gene: 6. CDR3 protein: CASSERDRGLQHF. CDR3 sequence (DNA): TGTGCCAGCAGTGAGAGGGACAGGGGACTACAGCATTTT.

This clonotype has a handful of counts. The gene calls are TRBV29-1 and TRBJ1-4; maybe TRBD1 (5 bases). The V gene's germline CDR1 is SQVTM and CDR2 ANQGSEA. The CDR3 runs to 12 residues. Trimming removed 8 bases from V and 5 bases from J, with 12 bases in between. The DNA of the CDR3 is TGCAGCTCAAGGACAAGGAATGAAAAACTGTTTTTT. Translated: CSSRTRNEKLFF.

V is TRBV20-1 and J is TRBJ2-7; a weak D match, TRBD2 (6 bases). Deletions cut 3 bases from V and 0 bases from J, with 15 bases between. Germline V lookup: CDR1 DFQATT, CDR2 SNEGSKA (reference sequence). CDR3 length: 15 residues. The CDR3, as DNA: TGCAGTGCTAGTGGGACTGGCTCTTTCTCCTACGAGCAGTACTTC. The encoded protein is CSASGTGSFSYEQYF.

The V call is TRBV6-5, the J call TRBJ1-1; D perhaps matches TRBD1 (6 bases). Trimming cost V 5 bases and J 0 bases, with 13 bases left between them. This CDR3 is 15 amino acids long. Germline lookup yields CDR1 MNHEY and CDR2 SVGAGI. In nucleotides, the CDR3 is TGTGCCAGCAGTCCGAAACAGGGATTGAACACTGAAGCTTTCTTT. It translates to CASSPKQGLNTEAFF.

This chain uses TRBV20-1 with TRBJ1-1; D unresolved. The CDR3 sequence is 14 residues long. V lost 6 bases and J lost 6, with 20 bases in between. CDR1 and CDR2 from the germline V gene are DFQATT and SNEGSKA (reference sequence). The CDR3 coding sequence is TGCAGTGCCCGAGACTTGGGCGTCAAGGCTGAAGCTTTCTTT. Protein product: CSARDLGVKAEAFF.